Detailed here is one T cell receptor (beta chain). Its antigen is currently unknown. This sample stems from a study of T cell repertoires in cytomegalovirus infection. Whole-study context: Alongside well-studied HLA-B-restricted CMV epitopes, recently identified HLA-C-restricted CMV epitopes were also used.

J lost 8 bases, V lost 10 bases, and 6 bases had no gene match. The germline V gene encodes CDR1 SGHVT and CDR2 SQSDAQ. The CDR3 totals 12 residues. TCRdb recomputed calls from the reads with MiXCR, one row per CDR3 protein. The sample lists about 400,000 distinct CDR3 sequences, about 35% occurring once. This rearrangement joins TRBV7-4 to TRBJ1-4; 8 bases match TRBD1. The clonotype was recovered from a human donor in good health (CMV status not recorded). Some clones in this sample may be carry-over from other donors' samples. The sequencing here drew on cultured PBMCs, taken from culture after CMV antigen stimulation. DNA for the CDR3: TGTGCCACCGGACAGGGACCCGAAAAACTGTTTTTT. It specifies CATGQGPEKLFF.